These T cell receptor beta chains were read from a single sample in a study of CD4 T cells in relation to SARS-CoV-2 and coronaviruses. These receptors lack a known antigen. Here immunoSEQ multiplex PCR was the method, and the copy in TCRdb shows in-frame clones only, minus some. This table holds tens of thousands of clones, around three quarters found once. The material sequenced was CD4+ T cells from PBMCs, cultured in vitro. The receptors were sampled from a human donor in good health. CDR3s include the opening cysteine and the closing phenylalanine or tryptophan. The D gene is left open where the match is weak. The size field is filled for only some rows; it gives once, few, many or a size class.

- TRBJ1-4 TRBV6-5 - CASTNGRGEKLFF TGTGCCAGCACGAACGGGAGAGGGGAAAAACTGTTTTTT
- TRBJ2-7 TRBV27 - CASSLRGYVVDEQYF TGTGCCAGCAGTTTACGGGGCTACGTTGTCGACGAGCAGTACTTC
once TRBJ2-1 TRBV3-1/TRBV3-2 - CASSQTGTVIYNEQFF TGTGCCAGCAGCCAAACCGGGACGGTAATCTACAATGAGCAGTTCTTC
- TRBJ2-7 TRBV15 TRBD1 CATSSGPGQGYEQYF TGTGCCACCAGCAGCGGACCGGGACAGGGTTACGAGCAGTACTTC
- TRBJ2-2 TRBV24-1 - CATSDPNTGELFF TGTGCCACCAGTGACCCCAACACCGGGGAGCTGTTTTTT
few TRBJ2-2 TRBV6-4 TRBD1 CASRGQGDTGELFF TGTGCCAGCAGGGGACAGGGGGACACCGGGGAGCTGTTTTTT
- TRBJ1-2 TRBV27 - CASSLRTPSYGYTF TGTGCCAGCAGTTTACGGACTCCTAGCTATGGCTACACCTTC
- TRBJ2-1 TRBV11-3 TRBD2 CASSLSGRDNEQFF TGTGCCAGCAGCCTAAGCGGGAGGGACAATGAGCAGTTCTTC
- TRBJ2-1 TRBV5-4 - CASSLYSGNYNEQFF TGTGCCAGCAGCTTGTATAGCGGAAACTACAATGAGCAGTTCTTC
- TRBJ2-3 TRBV19 - CASSPQTGYTDTQYF TGTGCCAGTAGTCCCCAAACAGGGTACACAGATACGCAGTATTTT
- TRBJ2-1 TRBV10-3 TRBD2 CAISESLAGAGNEQFF TGTGCCATCAGTGAGTCCCTAGCGGGAGCGGGCAATGAGCAGTTCTTC
- TRBJ2-1 TRBV28 - CASSSLYSYNEQFF TGTGCCAGCAGTTCCCTCTACTCCTACAATGAGCAGTTCTTC
few TRBJ1-1 TRBV5-1 TRBD1 CASSLAGGGTEAFF TGCGCCAGCAGCTTGGCAGGGGGCGGCACTGAAGCTTTCTTT
- TRBJ1-5 TRBV6-5 TRBD1 CASFEQGGGNQPQHF TGTGCCAGCTTTGAACAGGGGGGTGGGAATCAGCCCCAGCATTTT
few TRBJ2-2 TRBV2 TRBD2 CASSALLAATGELFF TGTGCCAGCAGTGCTTTACTAGCGGCCACCGGGGAGCTGTTTTTT
- TRBJ2-2 TRBV2 - CASSEGTRKSDTGELFF TGTGCCAGCAGTGAGGGGACTCGAAAGAGCGACACCGGGGAGCTGTTTTTT
few TRBJ1-2 TRBV7-3 - CASSSGAGVAYGYTF TGTGCCAGCAGCTCTGGGGCGGGGGTCGCCTATGGCTACACCTTC
- TRBJ2-3 TRBV27 - CASSLRSEGTDTQYF TGTGCCAGCAGTTTACGATCCGAGGGCACAGATACGCAGTATTTT